Included here is one TCR beta chain sequence, with context. No antigen is known for it. Sequenced by immunoSEQ multiplex PCR; TCRdb stores in-frame clones only, minus some. The sample lists 90,000 to 150,000 clones; 65% to 90% were seen once. With V trimmed by 4 bases and J by 1 base, 6 bases remained unmatched. This CDR3 comprises 17 residues. Germline values: CDR1 SGDLS, CDR2 YYNGEE. This specimen comes from a study of T cell responses to AZD1222 COVID-19 vaccine. Study results and limitations: Possibly, clonal diversity was underestimated; donors were largely white British and included more females. Nearly half of unique spike-specific TCRs reportedly avoided B.1.351 and B.1.1.7 mutated regions.

The sequences come from peripheral blood, collected on day 0 of AZD1222 vaccination. The V gene is TRBV9, the J gene TRBJ2-2; 11 bases match TRBD2. The clonotype was recovered from an adult in good health. CDR3 DNA: TGTGCCAGCAGCACCGGGACTAGCGGAATGAACACCGGGGAGCTGTTTTTT. It specifies CASSTGTSGMNTGELFF.